These 9 T cell receptor beta chains originate from one sample sequenced in a study of regulatory T cells in long-lasting Graves disease. As to time point: persistent/refractory GD, antithyroid drugs over 5 years with positive TRAb. Extracted RNA from PBMCs served as the source of the TCR library. Relying on iRepertoire HTBI primers and Arm-PCR of CDR3 regions, the team built TCR beta libraries. TCRdb recomputed calls from the multiplex PCR reads with MiXCR, one row per CDR3 protein. Of about half a million distinct CDR3 sequences listed, less than 25% are singletons. Sequencing was performed on peripheral blood mononuclear cells (PBMCs), taken when the disease was refractory, from a patient treated with antithyroid drugs. All receptors come from a female donor with Graves disease.

This clonotype was seen more than once but under ten times. This chain uses TRBV7-2 with TRBJ2-7; 8 bases are a match to TRBD2. The CDR3 sequence is 14 residues long. V was clipped by 5 bases and J by 5 bases; unmatched bases: 8. Germline values: CDR1 SGHTA, CDR2 FQGNSA. CDR3 bases: TGTGCCAGCAGCCCAGCGGGAGAATGGCACGAGCAGTACTTC. Amino acid sequence: CASSPAGEWHEQYF.

There are a few counts of this clonotype. V usage is TRBV6-2 or TRBV6-3 and J usage is TRBJ2-7; 7 positions agree with TRBD1. V was pared by 6 bases and J by 2 bases, with 13 bases of the junction left unmatched. The CDR3 is made up of 16 amino acids. The germline V gene has CDR1 MNHEY and CDR2 SVGEGT. CDR3 nucleotides: TGTGCCAGCAGCGAGCCCACAGGGGCTGCCACCTACGAGCAGTACTTC. Translation: CASSEPTGAATYEQYF.

This clonotype was seen many times. One junction end disagrees with the germline gene, perhaps due to a read error. The rearrangement uses TRBV5-1 and TRBJ2-7; no reliable D call. CDR1 SGHRS and CDR2 YFSETQ come from the germline V gene. The CDR3 sequence is 13 residues long. In nucleotides, the CDR3 is TGTGCCAGCAGCTCACGACCAGCCTACGAGCAGTACTTC. It encodes CASSSRPAYEQYF.

This clonotype has a count of ten or more. The rearrangement links TRBV12-3 or TRBV12-4 to TRBJ1-2, with TRBD1 matching 8 bases. The trim removed 6 bases at V and 7 bases at J, leaving 4 bases unmatched. CDR3 size: 12 residues. CDR3 region: CASRTGGGGYTF. The CDR3 DNA is TGTGCCAGCAGAACAGGGGGAGGTGGCTACACCTTC.

On this clonotype itself: At one of its ends the junction is not consistent with the germline gene, which may arise from a read error. This rearrangement joins TRBV27 to TRBJ1-4; no firm D call. The CDR3 runs 14 residues. Germline V CDR1 and CDR2: MNHEY, SMNVEV (reference sequence). The CDR3 DNA is TGTGCCAGCAGTTTGGCCGGTGGGGTCGAAAAACTGCTTTTT. Amino acids: CASSLAGGVEKLLF.

The CDR3 region is CASSNGLAGGFRGEQYF. In DNA form, the CDR3 reads TGTGCCAGTAGTAACGGACTAGCGGGAGGTTTTAGAGGCGAGCAGTACTTC. This chain joins TRBV19 and TRBJ2-7; 14 bases align to TRBD2. The junction had 11 bases not matched to a gene; V was cut back by 4 bases and J by 6 bases. This CDR3 is built from 17 residues. The germline V gene encodes CDR1 LNHDA and CDR2 SQIVND (reference sequence).

In DNA form, the CDR3 reads TGTGCCAGCAGTTTAGGGGGGGCGAAGGACGAGCAGTACTTC. It yields the protein CASSLGGAKDEQYF. This rearrangement joins TRBV6-5 to TRBJ2-7; D may be TRBD2 (7 bases). Looked up from germline, CDR1 is MNHEY and CDR2 is SVGAGI. V lost 4 bases to trimming and J lost 5 bases, with 15 bases between them. The CDR3 covers 14 residues.

The table lists this clonotype with many counts. This chain connects TRBV2 to TRBJ1-1, with D unresolved. Germline lookup yields CDR1 SNHLY and CDR2 FYNNEI. This CDR3 is 13 amino acids long. Between the trimmed V and J ends, which lost 8 bases and 3 bases, there was a span of 13 bases. The CDR3 DNA sequence: TGTGCCAGCCAATGGGTTGGTGACACTGAAGCTTTCTTT. This sequence encodes CASQWVGDTEAFF.

On this clonotype: Being one base from a much bigger clone, this may be a read error. The gene calls are TRBV7-2 and TRBJ2-7; 7 bases match TRBD2. The CDR3 loop spans 15 amino acids. The germline CDR1 and CDR2 sequences are SGHTA and FQGNSA. V shed 3 bases and J 4 bases; nucleotides not matched to a gene: 9. CDR3 sequence reads: CASSFSPGLTYEQYF. CDR3 bases: TGTGCCAGCAGCTTTTCACCGGGACTAACATACGAGCAGTACTTC.